This TCR beta chain was sequenced in a study of blood T cells in healthy people across ages (dated by TCRdb to the mid-2010s). The study in broad terms: In model experiments, template switching captured roughly one uniquely barcoded TCR beta cDNA molecule for every two T cells. Age-related changes in TCR beta repertoire diversity were measured in the study by deep sequencing normalized with unique cDNA molecular identifiers. The donors were divided into four age groups: young (average around 15 years), middle-aged (under 40), aged (approximately 62) and long-lived (more than 75). Donors of different ages were randomly distributed across sequencing lanes to avoid experimental bias. Two additional independent replicas of 1 million unique cDNA reads from the same blood draw were analyzed for two donors (one aged 18 to 30 and one aged 80 or older). What the study reported, not specific to this receptor: Observed TCR beta diversity per million T cells fell roughly linearly with age, and a significant reduction was already apparent by age around 40. Estimates of total diversity from one million sequenced T cells were regarded as lower bounds and underestimates. Compared with the aged group, more naive CD4+ T cells, fewer expanded clones and increased TCR diversity were shown by the long-lived group, suggesting age selection. Donor CMV infection status was unknown, potentially confounding age-related changes in expanded clonotypes. A strong correlation was found between observed TCR beta diversity and the percentage of naive T cells measured by flow cytometry. Since profiling was done on bulk unsorted PBMCs, naive and antigen-experienced compartments could not be conclusively compared.

The donors were around 39 Caucasian individuals from Russia, aged 6 to 90 years, who were systemically healthy. Each donor gave approximately 10 milliliters of peripheral blood, collected into EDTA-treated Vacutainer tubes. Ficoll-Paque density-gradient centrifugation was used to isolate PBMCs, with at least 6.5 million per sample. Trizol reagent was used to extract total RNA from PBMCs, with at least 5.5 micrograms per sample. For every donor, flow cytometry on a PBMC aliquot measured the percentage of naive CD45RAhigh/CD27high T cells. Comments on this clonotype: It lacks a known antigen. Base-call qualities are not available, and no considerably larger clone is one nucleotide away.

Reading from cysteine to phenylalanine, the CDR3 counts 15 amino acids. Just CDR3 DNA is preserved here, 45 bases in frame from base 1. The library was generated by 5' RACE. The instrument was an Illumina HiSeq 2500. A second about 7 to 11 cycle PCR used a sample-barcoded 5' primer and a J-beta primer mix. A template-switch 5' adaptor carrying 12 random nucleotides introduced a unique molecular identifier onto each TCR beta cDNA molecule. At least 2.5 million CDR3-containing paired-end reads were obtained from each sample. First-strand cDNA synthesis was performed from all RNA using the Mint cDNA synthesis kit, with priming by a TRBC-specific oligonucleotide. All cDNA was treated with uracil-DNA glycosylase and then went through a first 18-cycle PCR with the universal primers M1SS and BC2_uni_R. In the original analysis: For normalization, 1 million high-quality reads, each with a distinct molecular identifier, were randomly selected from each sample. Instead of being binned into consensus sequences, reads that shared molecular identifiers were thrown out. MiTCR, with a Q25 quality threshold and the strictest error-elimination algorithm, was used for CDR3 identification, clonotype clustering and error correction. A nonparametric unseen species model with Euler transformation was used to estimate a lower bound on total TCR beta diversity. Clones were called with MiXCR by TCRdb after fastp trimmed the public reads at Q25, and only in-frame beta chains were retained. Each CDR3 protein appears once, grouped with its most common genes and DNA. It is TCRdb's table, rather than the study itself, that gives the V and J calls and clone size. Within this sample are about 670,000 distinct CDR3 sequences, with roughly half of them counted one time only. Approximately 15% of the sample is in the top ten clones.

Sequencing was performed on blood. The clonotype was recovered from an elderly woman in good health. The V and J genes are TRBV21-1 and TRBJ1-5; no check of the table's D call, TRBD1, against the DNA was made. TRBV21-1 is listed as a pseudogene. CDR3 loop: CASSKEAPGNQPQHF. DNA sequence: TGTGCCAGCAGCAAAGAAGCCCCTGGGAATCAGCCCCAGCATTTT.